This TCR beta chain was captured by sequencing in a study of CD8+ T cells in alopecia areata. RNA, once extracted, was reverse transcribed into cDNA for use as the sequencing template. Method: immunoSEQ multiplex PCR; TCRdb's copy keeps in-frame clones and lacks some. The sample lists 70,000 or so clones, 29% occurring once. The CDR3 is 15 residues long. The V and J ends lost 5 bases and 2 bases, in that order; junction bases with no gene match: 8. Germline V lookup: CDR1 GTSNPN, CDR2 SVGIG (reference sequence). Indicated treatment: oral pan-JAK inhibitor, 5-10 mg twice daily. Peripheral blood samples and lesional scalp punch biopsies were obtained from alopecia areata patients.

This chain links TRBV30 with TRBJ2-7; 11 nucleotides match TRBD2. The TCR originated in a human donor with alopecia areata. Sequenced material: CD8+ T cells sorted from blood, taken at week 4, from a patient treated with tofacitinib. CDR3 protein: CAWEPSSGRTYEQYF. DNA of the CDR3: TGTGCCTGGGAACCTTCTAGCGGGAGGACCTACGAGCAGTACTTC.